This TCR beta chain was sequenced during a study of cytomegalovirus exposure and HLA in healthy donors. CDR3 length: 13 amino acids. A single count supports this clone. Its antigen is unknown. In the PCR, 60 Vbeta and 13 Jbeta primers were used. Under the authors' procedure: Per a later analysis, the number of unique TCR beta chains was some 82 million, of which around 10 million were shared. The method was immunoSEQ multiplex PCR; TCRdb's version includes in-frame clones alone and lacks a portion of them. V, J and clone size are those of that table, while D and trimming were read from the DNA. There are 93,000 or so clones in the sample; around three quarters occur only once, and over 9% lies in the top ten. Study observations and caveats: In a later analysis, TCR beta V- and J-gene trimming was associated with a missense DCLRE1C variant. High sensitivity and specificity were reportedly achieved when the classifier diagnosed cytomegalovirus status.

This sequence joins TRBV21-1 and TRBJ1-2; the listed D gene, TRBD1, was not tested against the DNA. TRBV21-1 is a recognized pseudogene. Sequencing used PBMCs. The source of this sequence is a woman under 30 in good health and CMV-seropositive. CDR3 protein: CASGGQGAWGYTF. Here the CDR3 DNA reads TGTGCCAGCGGCGGACAGGGGGCTTGGGGCTACACCTTC.